These 12 T cell receptor beta chains originate from one sample sequenced in a study of blood T cell repertoires in COVID-19 (dated by TCRdb to the early 2020s). Library preparation used the immunoSEQ multiplex PCR assay. TCRdb's version of the immuneACCESS table is confined to in-frame rearrangements and falls short of the full clone set. An unresolved V gene accounts for under half of the shortfall where checked; the remainder is of unknown origin. Here the sample has 20,000 to 25,000 clones; around 88% occur a single time. The ten largest clones take up 8.8% of the sample. Material for sequencing was peripheral blood. These receptors came from a human donor with active COVID-19. The donor label of this sample is uncertain.

The genes are TRBV15 and TRBJ2-1; 7 bases are shared with TRBD1. This CDR3 has 15 amino acids. Trimming removed 4 bases from V and 0 bases from J; junction bases left unmatched: 3. Germline CDR1 is LNHNV and CDR2 is YYDKDF (reference sequence). The DNA for the CDR3 is TGTGCCACCAGCAAGGGACAGAGCTCCTACAATGAGCAGTTCTTC. Translating it yields CATSKGQSSYNEQFF. Combining the CDR3 with reference TRBV15 and TRBJ2-1 gives the whole variable domain DAMVIQNPRYQVTQFGKPVTLSCSQTLNHNVMYWYQQKSSQAPKLLFHYYDKDFNNEADTPDNFQSRRPNTSFCFLDIRSPGLGDTAMYLCATSKGQSSYNEQFFGPGTRLTVL.

This clone was seen once. The CDR3 nucleotides are TGTGCCAGCAGCGTATCACCGGGATCCGGAGCTAACTATGGCTACACCTTC. As protein: CASSVSPGSGANYGYTF. This chain connects TRBV9 to TRBJ1-2; no clear D gene. The CDR3 spans 17 residues. Germline lookup yields CDR1 SGDLS and CDR2 YYNGEE. V lost 1 base and J lost 0, with 16 bases in between.

This sequence joins TRBV18 and TRBJ1-1, with a possible D match to TRBD1 (5 bases). The V end lost 2 bases, the J end lost 3 bases, and 13 bases lay between the germline ends. This CDR3 contains 15 residues. CDR1 KGHSH and CDR2 LQKENI come from the germline V gene. The CDR3 bases are TGTGCCAGCTCACCAAGTGACAGTCCTGACACTGAAGCTTTCTTT. Its translation: CASSPSDSPDTEAFF. Full variable domain (outside the CDR3, taken from reference TRBV18 and TRBJ1-1): NAGVMQNPRHLVRRRGQEARLRCSPMKGHSHVYWYRQLPEEGLKFMVYLQKENIIDESGMPKERFSAEFPKEGPSILRIQQVVRGDSAAYFCASSPSDSPDTEAFFGQGTRLTVV.

The V and J genes are TRBV10-3 and TRBJ2-2, with D possibly being TRBD2 (6 bases). With 0 bases removed from V and 6 bases from J, the gap between germline ends came to 8 bases. Per the germline V gene, CDR1 is ENHRY and CDR2 is SYGVKD. This CDR3 region has 14 residues. The CDR3 DNA sequence: TGTGCCATCAGTGAGTCGCCGGGGGCCGGGGAGCTGTTTTTT. Translating gives CAISESPGAGELFF.

The CDR3 region is CASSIPGNNEQFF. The CDR3 DNA reads as TGTGCCAGCAGCATCCCGGGGAACAATGAGCAGTTCTTC. The rearrangement joins TRBV7-9 to TRBJ2-1; a weak D match, TRBD2 (5 bases). The CDR3 is 13 residues long. Germline values: CDR1 SEHNR, CDR2 FQNEAQ (reference sequence). Trimming removed 5 bases from V and 5 bases from J, with 10 bases in between.

J is TRBJ2-3 and V is TRBV28; D is perhaps TRBD2 (6 bases). Trimming removed 11 bases at V and 4 bases at J, with 16 bases between. The CDR3 has 13 amino acids. CDR1 and CDR2 (germline): MDHEN, SYDVKM. The CDR3 here is CAGSGDRPDTQYF. CDR3 nucleotides: TGTGCCGGGTCGGGGGACCGGCCAGATACGCAGTATTTT.

The CDR3 protein is CATSRPGGLEGRLFF. In nucleotides, the CDR3 is TGTGCCACCAGCAGACCAGGGGGCCTTGAGGGACGGCTGTTTTTT. The chain joins TRBV15 to TRBJ1-4, with TRBD1 identical over 8 bases. The CDR3 sequence is 15 residues long. CDR1 LNHNV and CDR2 YYDKDF come from the germline V gene (reference sequence). V shed 2 bases and J 14 bases; nucleotides not matched to a gene: 13.

The rearrangement links TRBV28 to TRBJ2-1, with 9 bases aligning to TRBD2. The germline CDR1 and CDR2 sequences are MDHEN and SYDVKM. V dropped 4 bases and J dropped 0; count of bases not matched to a gene: 4. CDR3 length equals 16 residues. The CDR3, as DNA: TGTGCCAGCAGTTCCGTTAGCGGGAGCTCCTACAATGAGCAGTTCTTC. It is translated as CASSSVSGSSYNEQFF.

The chain couples TRBV6-5 to TRBJ1-1, with a weak D call TRBD1 (5 bases). V dropped 5 bases and J dropped 0 bases, with 7 bases sitting between them. CDR3 size: 13 residues. Germline V gene lookup returns CDR1 MNHEY and CDR2 SVGAGI. The CDR3 spells CASSPRVNTEAFF. The CDR3 DNA is TGTGCCAGCAGTCCCAGGGTGAACACTGAAGCTTTCTTT.

The chain uses TRBV5-1 and TRBJ2-1, with D possibly matching TRBD2 (5 bases). Germline V gene lookup returns CDR1 SGHRS and CDR2 YFSETQ. The CDR3 has 14 residues. Trimming took off 1 base at V and 7 bases at J, with 12 bases between the two ends. The DNA of the CDR3 is TGCGCCAGCAGCTTGCGAGGGATAGCTAATGAGCAGTTCTTC. The encoded protein is CASSLRGIANEQFF.

This sequence joins TRBV6-5 and TRBJ2-5, with TRBD2 matching 7 bases. The CDR3 sequence is 16 residues long. The J segment lost 5 bases and the V segment lost 4 bases, leaving 13 bases of the junction unmatched. Germline V gene lookup returns CDR1 MNHEY and CDR2 SVGAGI. DNA for the CDR3: TGTGCCAGCAGTTTCCCTTCTAGCGGCCTGGGGGAGACCCAGTACTTC. Its protein is CASSFPSSGLGETQYF.

This chain links TRBV6-1 with TRBJ2-1, with D tentatively TRBD2 (6 bases). The CDR3 totals 14 residues. Germline V gene lookup returns CDR1 MNHNS and CDR2 SASEGT. The V end was cut by 3 bases, the J end by 6 bases, with 12 bases between. In DNA, the CDR3 is TGTGCCAGCAGTGACCCGGGACTTGTCAATGAGCAGTTCTTC. It specifies CASSDPGLVNEQFF.